Reported below is one T cell receptor (beta chain). The CDR3 is 15 amino acids. Per germline, CDR1 MRHNA and CDR2 SNTAGT. With 4 bases clipped from V and 4 bases from J, the junction kept 7 bases outside the gene matches. These data originate in a study of control samples from healthy donors and cancer patients. Measured with immunoSEQ multiplex PCR; TCRdb has only the in-frame clones, and not every one. The sample includes about 83,000 clones, 91% of them seen just once. V usage is TRBV6-4 and J usage is TRBJ1-2, with 9 bases aligning to TRBD1. The sequencing sample was made of blood. The source is a man aged 45-65 years in good health. As DNA, the CDR3 is TGTGCCAGCAGTGTCGGGACAGGGAAGACCTATGGCTACACCTTC. Its translation: CASSVGTGKTYGYTF.